One sample yielded the 25 T cell receptor beta chains listed below, sequenced in a study of blood T cell repertoires in COVID-19. Measured with immunoSEQ multiplex PCR; TCRdb has only the in-frame clones, and not every one. Of about 190,000 clones listed, roughly 79% were seen once; the top ten hold around 16%. Sample: peripheral blood. The receptors were sampled from a man aged 60 to 75 with active or convalescent COVID-19.

There are a few counts of this clone. CDR3 coding DNA: TGCAGCGTTGTAGGGGGGAACACTGAAGCTTTCTTT. Its translation: CSVVGGNTEAFF. The rearrangement links TRBV29-1 to TRBJ1-1; the D gene is possibly TRBD1 (6 bases). Trimming cost V 4 bases and J 1 base, with 7 bases left between them. The germline CDR1 and CDR2 sequences are SQVTM and ANQGSEA. There are 12 residues in the CDR3.

This rearrangement joins TRBV5-4 to TRBJ2-2; 9 nucleotides line up with TRBD1. CDR1 is SGHNT and CDR2 is YYREEE in the germline V gene (reference sequence). This CDR3 comprises 17 residues. J gave up 4 bases and V 0 bases, and 7 bases lay outside the gene matches. For the CDR3, the DNA is TGTGCCAGCAGCTTGGCAGGGGGACAGGGACCCACCGGGGAGCTGTTTTTT. Residues: CASSLAGGQGPTGELFF. Combining the CDR3 with reference TRBV5-4 and TRBJ2-2 gives the whole variable domain ETGVTQSPTHLIKTRGQQVTLRCSSQSGHNTVSWYQQALGQGPQFIFQYYREEENGRGNFPPRFSGLQFPNYSSELNVNALELDDSALYLCASSLAGGQGPTGELFFGEGSRLTVL.

On this clone itself: In the same sample, other DNA sequences code for this CDR3. CDR3 sequence: CASSSSNSPLHF. CDR3 coding DNA: TGTGCCAGCTCTTCTAGTAATTCACCCCTCCACTTT. The V call is TRBV12-3 or TRBV12-4, the J call TRBJ1-6; D is unresolved. V dropped 8 bases and J dropped 6 bases, with 8 bases sitting between them. The CDR3 runs 12 residues.

There are a few counts of this clone. The V and J genes are TRBV6-2 or TRBV6-3 and TRBJ1-5; 7 bases align to TRBD1. This CDR3 has 16 residues. CDR1 is MNHEY and CDR2 is SVGEGT in the germline V gene. Trimming cost V 5 bases and J 5 bases; bases outside gene matches: 12. The CDR3 bases are TGTGCCAGCAGTAGAAGACAGGGTCGAATAGATCAGCCCCAGCATTTT. The encoded protein is CASSRRQGRIDQPQHF.

The chain employs TRBV7-3 and TRBJ1-1; TRBD1 is a possible D gene (6 bases). Germline CDR1 and CDR2: SGHTA and FQGTGA. This CDR3 spans 15 amino acids. V lost 1 base and J lost 1, with 10 bases in between. The CDR3, as DNA: TGTGCCAGCAGCTTAATCAACAGGGAGAACACTGAAGCTTTCTTT. Translated, it gives CASSLINRENTEAFF.

This clone was detected only a few times. CDR3 residues: CASSGARGGGTEAFF. CDR3 nucleotide sequence: TGTGCCAGCAGCGGCGCCAGGGGTGGTGGCACTGAAGCTTTCTTT. The chain has TRBV9 and TRBJ1-1; D possibly corresponds to TRBD1 (6 bases). The CDR3 sequence is 15 residues long. The V and J ends lost 3 bases and 4 bases respectively, with 16 bases between them. The germline V gene has CDR1 SGDLS and CDR2 YYNGEE.

The V and J genes are TRBV6-6 and TRBJ1-5; tentative D call: TRBD1 (6 bases). CDR1 MNHNY and CDR2 SVGAGI come from the germline V gene (reference sequence). This CDR3 has 14 amino acids. Trimming pared 7 bases from V and 4 bases from J, leaving 14 bases between. CDR3 region: CASKPGERNQPQHF. As DNA, the CDR3 is TGTGCCAGCAAGCCAGGGGAAAGGAATCAGCCCCAGCATTTT.

V usage is TRBV7-2 and J usage is TRBJ2-5, with D tentatively TRBD1 (6 bases). This CDR3 has 14 residues. Germline CDR1 reads SGHTA; CDR2 reads FQGNSA. V shed 1 base and J shed 6 bases, with 12 bases lying between them. The CDR3 here is CASSLEGGQKTQYF. The DNA of the CDR3 is TGTGCCAGCAGCTTAGAAGGGGGTCAAAAGACCCAGTACTTC.

The chain uses TRBV6-5 and TRBJ1-2; D is perhaps TRBD1 (5 bases). Germline V gene sequence: CDR1 MNHEY, CDR2 SVGAGI. The CDR3 loop spans 13 amino acids. V shed 6 bases and J shed 5 bases, with 13 bases lying between them. CDR3 nucleotides: TGTGCCAGCAGGGACCAGGGAAATTATGGCTACACCTTC. The encoded protein is CASRDQGNYGYTF.

CDR3 amino acids: CASSFGAGVTPQHF. As DNA, the CDR3 is TGTGCCAGCAGTTTTGGGGCGGGAGTCACACCCCAGCATTTT. The V gene is TRBV28, the J gene TRBJ1-5; possible D gene TRBD1, 5 bases. V lost 3 bases and J 10 bases, leaving 16 bases between the germline ends. This CDR3 is built from 14 residues. The germline gives CDR1 MDHEN, CDR2 SYDVKM.

This clone was counted once. The gene calls are TRBV30 and TRBJ2-7; D is perhaps TRBD2 (5 bases). Trimming removed 0 bases at V and 3 bases at J, with 12 bases between. Germline V gives CDR1 GTSNPN, CDR2 SVGIG (reference sequence). The CDR3 totals 14 residues. DNA of the CDR3: TGTGCCTGGAGTGTAGCACTAGAGAGCTACGAGCAGTACTTC. This gives the protein CAWSVALESYEQYF.

The chain has TRBV2 and TRBJ1-5; 7 bases are shared with TRBD1. V gave up 1 base and J gave up 4 bases; unmatched junction bases: 4. The CDR3 totals 15 residues. Germline assignment: CDR1 SNHLY and CDR2 FYNNEI. CDR3: CASSEVVRGNQPQHF. DNA for the CDR3: TGTGCCAGCAGTGAAGTGGTCAGGGGGAATCAGCCCCAGCATTTT.

The chain combines TRBV4-3 with TRBJ2-7, with a possible D match to TRBD1 (5 bases). The CDR3 is 16 amino acids. Per the germline V gene, CDR1 is LGHNA and CDR2 is YSLEER. The ends were cut back, 0 bases at V and 3 bases at J, with 15 bases in the middle. CDR3 loop: CASSQDRANVGYEQYF. Written as DNA, the CDR3 is TGCGCCAGCAGCCAAGACAGGGCCAACGTTGGCTACGAGCAGTACTTC.

This rearrangement joins TRBV6-5 to TRBJ1-5, with D unclear. Trimming removed 5 bases from V and 2 bases from J, with 10 bases in between. The CDR3 is 14 residues long. CDR1 and CDR2 from the germline V gene are MNHEY and SVGAGI. CDR3 DNA sequence: TGTGCCAGCAGTCCCGGGAGTGGCAATCAGCCCCAGCATTTT. It specifies CASSPGSGNQPQHF.

The chain combines TRBV18 with TRBJ2-2; D is perhaps TRBD1 (6 bases). This CDR3 has 14 residues. CDR1 and CDR2 from the germline V gene are KGHSH and LQKENI. V was shortened by 5 bases and J by 7 bases, with 14 bases between the two germline ends. Written as DNA, the CDR3 is TGTGCCAGCTCAACGGTTACAGGGAGCGGGGAGCTGTTTTTT. This codes for CASSTVTGSGELFF.

There are a few counts of this clone. The chain links TRBV5-5 to TRBJ2-1; D might be TRBD2 (5 bases). CDR1 is SGHKS, CDR2 YYEKEE, per germline (reference sequence). V lost 4 bases to trimming and J lost 7 bases, with 15 bases between them. The CDR3 covers 14 residues. The DNA for the CDR3 is TGTGCCAGCAGCCCCGTGGGGAGAAGTAATGAGCAGTTCTTC. This codes for CASSPVGRSNEQFF. The full variable domain, rest sourced from reference TRBV5-5 and TRBJ2-1, is DAGVTQSPTHLIKTRGQQVTLRCSPISGHKSVSWYQQVLGQGPQFIFQYYEKEERGRGNFPDRFSARQFPNYSSELNVNALLLGDSALYLCASSPVGRSNEQFFGPGTRLTVL.

The CDR3 sequence: CASSSLAGGLYNEQFF. CDR3 coding DNA: TGTGCCAGCAGTTCACTAGCGGGAGGGCTCTACAATGAGCAGTTCTTC. The chain couples TRBV27 to TRBJ2-1; TRBD2 matches at 13 bases. Germline CDR1 is MNHEY and CDR2 is SMNVEV (reference sequence). V shed 4 bases, J shed 3 bases, and the junction held 3 bases outside the gene matches. This CDR3 is 16 amino acids long.

The chain employs TRBV6-2 or TRBV6-3 and TRBJ1-3; D uncertain. The V end was cut by 0 bases, the J end by 5 bases, with 5 bases between. The V gene's germline CDR1 is MNHEY and CDR2 SVGEGT. CDR3 length: 13 amino acids. CDR3 in DNA: TGTGCCAGCAGTTACTCGAGCCGAAACACCATATATTTT. Translated, it gives CASSYSSRNTIYF.

There are many counts of this clone. The rearrangement joins TRBV7-3 to TRBJ2-7; D is possibly TRBD1 (5 bases). Trimming took 2 bases from V and 3 from J, leaving 8 bases between them. CDR1 is SGHTA and CDR2 is FQGTGA in the germline V gene. The CDR3 spans 13 residues. Here the CDR3 DNA reads TGTGCCAGCAGCTTAGGCAGGGACTACGAGCAGTACTTC. Translation gives CASSLGRDYEQYF.

There are a few counts of this clone. The CDR3 DNA reads as TGTGCCAGCAGTCTGGCTAGCGGGACCGGGGAGCTGTTTTTT. This encodes CASSLASGTGELFF. V and J are TRBV3-1 (or the pseudogene TRBV3-2) and TRBJ2-2; 8 nucleotides agree with TRBD2. In germline, CDR1 is LGHDT, CDR2 YNNKEL (reference sequence). The junction had 5 bases not matched to a gene; V was cut back by 6 bases and J by 5 bases. The CDR3 spans 14 residues.

V and J are TRBV2 and TRBJ2-7; TRBD2 is a possible D gene (6 bases). CDR3 length equals 14 residues. V was shortened by 0 bases and J by 0 bases, with 6 bases between the two germline ends. Germline V gene sequence: CDR1 SNHLY, CDR2 FYNNEI. Here the CDR3 DNA reads TGTGCCAGCAGTGAAGCCGGGGGCTCCTACGAGCAGTACTTC. It is translated as CASSEAGGSYEQYF.

This chain links TRBV7-9 with TRBJ1-2; perhaps TRBD1 as D (6 bases). The CDR3 loop spans 16 amino acids. Looked up from germline, CDR1 is SEHNR and CDR2 is FQNEAQ (reference sequence). V lost 3 bases and J lost 1, with 15 bases in between. CDR3 sequence: CASSLTGTPFNYGYTF. CDR3 nucleotides: TGTGCCAGCAGCTTGACCGGGACACCTTTTAACTATGGCTACACCTTC.

The V gene is TRBV5-4, the J gene TRBJ2-3; the D gene is possibly TRBD1 (6 bases). Between the trimmed V and J ends, which lost 7 bases and 0 bases, there was a span of 18 bases. CDR1 SGHNT and CDR2 YYREEE come from the germline V gene (reference sequence). The CDR3 sequence is 16 residues long. CDR3 sequence reads: CASRHRGQSSTDTQYF. The CDR3 DNA is TGTGCCAGCCGCCACCGAGGACAGTCTAGCACAGATACGCAGTATTTT.

Only one count was recorded for this clone. The chain joins TRBV4-3 to TRBJ2-3, with TRBD2 matching over 8 bases. Germline V gene sequence: CDR1 LGHNA, CDR2 YSLEER. The V segment lost 0 bases and the J segment 7 bases; nucleotides outside the gene matches: 15. The CDR3 runs to 18 residues. The CDR3 nucleotides are TGCGCCAGCAGCCAAGATCTGGTAACGGGAGGGGGGATTCATACGCAGTATTTT. It codes for CASSQDLVTGGGIHTQYF.

The rearrangement joins TRBV18 to TRBJ1-2; 7 nucleotides agree with TRBD1. The CDR3 sequence is 15 residues long. Germline assignment: CDR1 KGHSH and CDR2 LQKENI. V shed 3 bases and J 2 bases; nucleotides not matched to a gene: 6. The CDR3, as DNA: TGTGCCAGCTCACCTCCGGGACAGAGAAACTATGGCTACACCTTC. Translation gives CASSPPGQRNYGYTF.